A selection of T cell receptor beta chains follows, all from one sample in a study of T cell responses to AZD1222 COVID-19 vaccine. Measured with immunoSEQ multiplex PCR; TCRdb has only the in-frame clones, and not every one. The table includes about 150,000 clones, around 93% detected once. The sample was peripheral blood, taken on day 0 of AZD1222 vaccination. These receptors all come from an adult in good health. CDR3s include the opening cysteine and the closing phenylalanine or tryptophan. The D gene is left open where the match is weak. Expanded clones get a size class; other rows say once, few or many, or leave the size out.

j_gene	d_gene	abundance	len	v_gene	CDR3aa	CDR3nt
TRBJ2-7	TRBD2	-	20	TRBV28	CASSSYLGQGDGLAGVEQYF	TGTGCCAGCAGTTCCTATTTGGGACAAGGGGACGGACTAGCTGGGGTCGAGCAGTACTTC
TRBJ1-4	TRBD1	-	15	TRBV5-1	CASSLDGTVKEKLFF	TGCGCCAGCAGCTTGGATGGGACAGTTAAAGAAAAACTGTTTTTT
TRBJ2-7	-	-	10	TRBV10-3	CAMGANEQYF	TGTGCCATGGGGGCCAACGAGCAGTACTTC
TRBJ1-6	-	-	15	TRBV7-9	CASSPGGSRDSPLHF	TGTGCCAGCAGCCCGGGGGGGTCCCGGGATTCACCCCTCCACTTT
TRBJ2-7	-	-	14	TRBV6-5	CASSYERSSYEQYF	TGTGCCAGCAGTTACGAGAGGAGCTCCTACGAGCAGTACTTC
TRBJ2-7	TRBD1	-	15	TRBV2	CASSEFGTGTYEQYF	TGTGCCAGCAGTGAATTTGGGACAGGGACCTACGAGCAGTACTTC
TRBJ1-2	TRBD1	-	15	TRBV5-6	CASSLWTGPLWGYTF	TGTGCCAGCAGCTTGTGGACAGGTCCTTTGTGGGGCTACACCTTC
TRBJ1-4	-	once	16	TRBV4-1	CASSQVALFSREKLFF	TGCGCCAGCAGCCAAGTGGCGTTATTCAGTAGGGAAAAACTGTTTTTT
TRBJ1-4	-	-	14	TRBV19	CASSPLQGNEKLFF	TGTGCCAGTAGTCCTCTACAGGGCAATGAAAAACTGTTTTTT
TRBJ1-2	-	-	16	TRBV7-9	CASSLGGSPHYYGYTF	TGTGCCAGCAGCCTAGGAGGCAGCCCCCACTACTATGGCTACACCTTC
TRBJ1-3	TRBD1	-	16	TRBV5-4	CASSPGQGSPGNTIYF	TGTGCCAGCAGCCCTGGACAGGGAAGCCCTGGAAACACCATATATTTT
TRBJ1-5	-	-	13	TRBV5-1	CASSSAPGQPQHF	TGCGCCAGCAGCTCAGCTCCGGGTCAGCCCCAGCATTTT
TRBJ1-4	-	-	14	TRBV11-2	CASSFAATNEKLFF	TGTGCCAGCAGCTTCGCTGCAACTAATGAAAAACTGTTTTTT
TRBJ2-7	TRBD1	-	14	TRBV19	CASSSLGTAYEQYF	TGTGCCAGTAGCTCCCTCGGGACAGCCTACGAGCAGTACTTC
TRBJ2-7	-	-	14	TRBV18	CASSPGPVEGEQYF	TGTGCCAGCTCACCGGGACCGGTCGAAGGCGAGCAGTACTTC
TRBJ2-3	TRBD2	-	13	TRBV10-3	CAIRGTSGDTQYF	TGTGCCATCAGAGGGACTAGCGGAGATACGCAGTATTTT
TRBJ1-6	TRBD1	once	15	TRBV27	CASTPWGTGHSPLHF	TGTGCCAGCACTCCCTGGGGGACAGGCCATTCACCCCTCCACTTT
TRBJ1-3	-	-	13	TRBV30	CAWSVHSGNTIYF	TGTGCCTGGAGTGTACACTCTGGAAACACCATATATTTT
TRBJ2-1	TRBD1	-	17	TRBV7-3	CASSLKGGQGTYNEQFF	TGTGCCAGCAGCTTAAAAGGCGGACAGGGAACCTACAATGAGCAGTTCTTC
TRBJ1-5	-	-	16	TRBV7-2	CASSPNGADRRQPQHF	TGTGCCAGCAGCCCAAATGGGGCAGATAGGCGGCAGCCCCAGCATTTT
TRBJ2-3	TRBD2	-	12	TRBV3-1/TRBV3-2	CASAAGEYTQYF	TGTGCCAGCGCAGCGGGAGAATATACGCAGTATTTT
TRBJ1-3	-	-	13	TRBV18	CASSQGRGPTIYF	TGTGCCAGCTCACAAGGCAGGGGTCCCACCATATATTTT
TRBJ2-7	TRBD2	-	17	TRBV18	CASSPSGPGGLSYEQYF	TGTGCCAGCTCACCATCGGGTCCGGGGGGGCTCTCCTACGAGCAGTACTTC
TRBJ2-3	-	-	13	TRBV30	CAWGKRPTDTQYF	TGTGCCTGGGGGAAGCGGCCCACAGATACGCAGTATTTT
TRBJ1-1	-	-	13	TRBV7-2	CASSFPEVAGAFF	TGTGCCAGCAGCTTTCCCGAGGTTGCAGGAGCTTTCTTT
TRBJ2-2	-	-	14	TRBV25-1	CASSDRANTGELFF	TGTGCCAGCAGTGACAGGGCCAACACCGGGGAGCTGTTTTTT
TRBJ1-1	TRBD1	-	15	TRBV7-6	CASSRDRGRGTEAFF	TGTGCCAGCAGTCGGGACAGGGGAAGGGGCACTGAAGCTTTCTTT
TRBJ2-3	TRBD1	-	16	TRBV7-6	CASSLDQGAGTDTQYF	TGTGCCAGCAGCCTAGACCAGGGGGCAGGGACAGATACGCAGTATTTT
TRBJ1-4	-	-	15	TRBV27	CASSEQVRSGEKLFF	TGTGCCAGCAGTGAACAGGTTAGGAGTGGTGAAAAACTGTTTTTT
TRBJ2-7	TRBD2	-	16	TRBV4-2	CASSQDGSGSIYEQYF	TGTGCCAGCAGCCAAGACGGGAGCGGGAGCATCTACGAGCAGTACTTC
TRBJ1-3	-	-	14	TRBV7-2	CASSLYGLRNTIYF	TGTGCCAGCAGCTTATACGGGCTTCGAAACACCATATATTTT
TRBJ2-1	TRBD2	-	16	TRBV5-4	CASSLYLLAGMNEQFF	TGTGCCAGCAGCTTGTATCTCCTAGCGGGAATGAATGAGCAGTTCTTC
TRBJ2-5	TRBD1	-	16	TRBV7-8	CASSPHRDRAQETQYF	TGTGCCAGCAGCCCGCACCGGGACAGGGCTCAAGAGACCCAGTACTTC
TRBJ1-2	-	-	15	TRBV6-5	CASTELGAGNYGYTF	TGTGCCAGCACCGAACTAGGGGCGGGGAACTATGGCTACACCTTC
TRBJ1-1	-	-	14	TRBV7-9	CASSFRQAGTEAFF	TGTGCCAGCAGCTTCAGACAGGCGGGCACTGAAGCTTTCTTT
TRBJ1-1	-	once	14	TRBV28	CASSLRGMNTEAFF	TGTGCCAGCAGCCTCAGGGGCATGAACACTGAAGCTTTCTTT
TRBJ2-5	-	few	21	TRBV18	CASSPTLGQGPSGRSAETQYF	TGTGCCAGCTCACCAACTTTGGGACAGGGGCCTAGCGGGAGGTCTGCGGAGACCCAGTACTTC
TRBJ2-7	TRBD1	-	19	TRBV29-1	CSVGLFLTGGPLSSYEQYF	TGCAGCGTTGGACTCTTTCTGACAGGGGGCCCTCTAAGCTCCTACGAGCAGTACTTC
TRBJ1-2	-	-	17	TRBV9	CASSVELRVTLGYGYTF	TGTGCCAGCAGCGTAGAATTACGTGTGACCCTTGGGTATGGCTACACCTTC
TRBJ1-5	-	-	12	TRBV30	CAWSLSNQPQHF	TGTGCCTGGAGTCTGAGCAATCAGCCCCAGCATTTT
TRBJ1-3	-	once	15	TRBV5-4	CASSLDPTAGNTIYF	TGTGCCAGCAGCTTGGACCCGACAGCTGGAAACACCATATATTTT
TRBJ2-4	-	-	13	TRBV11-2	CATRVVAKNIQYF	TGTGCCACCAGGGTGGTAGCCAAAAACATTCAGTACTTC
TRBJ2-5	-	-	16	TRBV7-3	CASSLVGPLTEETQYF	TGTGCCAGCAGCTTAGTAGGTCCCCTAACTGAAGAGACCCAGTACTTC
TRBJ2-6	-	once	17	TRBV27	CASSLVGTRSGANVLTF	TGTGCCAGCAGTTTAGTGGGGACTCGCTCTGGGGCCAACGTCCTGACTTTC
TRBJ2-1	TRBD2	-	15	TRBV6-4	CASSDGLAEYNEQFF	TGTGCCAGCAGTGACGGACTAGCGGAATACAATGAGCAGTTCTTC
TRBJ2-3	TRBD1	-	15	TRBV4-3	CASSHQTGITDTQYF	TGCGCCAGCAGCCACCAGACAGGGATCACAGATACGCAGTATTTT
TRBJ1-5	TRBD1	-	15	TRBV7-9	CASSAPTGFGQPQHF	TGTGCCAGCAGCGCCCCGACAGGGTTTGGTCAGCCCCAGCATTTT
TRBJ2-3	TRBD2	-	14	TRBV24-1	CATSDSAGEDTQYF	TGTGCCACCAGTGATTCCGCGGGAGAAGATACGCAGTATTTT
TRBJ1-6	TRBD1	-	13	TRBV10-3	CAISENKDRSLHF	TGTGCCATCAGTGAGAATAAGGACAGGTCCCTCCACTTT
TRBJ2-5	TRBD2	-	15	TRBV28	CASSPPGGGRETQYF	TGTGCCAGCAGTCCGCCGGGCGGGGGGCGAGAGACCCAGTACTTC
TRBJ1-5	-	-	13	TRBV29-1	CSVRDGSNQPQHF	TGCAGCGTTCGGGACGGGAGCAATCAGCCCCAGCATTTT
TRBJ2-7	-	-	13	TRBV6-5	CASIPGRSYEQYF	TGTGCCAGCATACCTGGTCGATCCTACGAGCAGTACTTC
TRBJ2-1	-	once	13	TRBV7-6	CASSLGQGDEQFF	TGTGCCAGCAGCTTAGGGCAGGGCGATGAGCAGTTCTTC